This TCR beta chain was identified in a study of shared clonotypes between healthy human individuals. Study-wide context: In total, the donors were a couple of women and a few men aged 18 to 49. Study-level findings and limits: It was observed that about 5% of naive CD4 clonotypes were shared across several donors. It was only blood that was sampled, and tissue repertoires likely differ.

TCRdb's table, derived via immunoSEQ multiplex PCR, lists solely in-frame clones and lacks some. Of around 1.5 million clones listed, 95% to 99% are singletons. Healthy and HIV-negative, the adult donors had no recent acute infections or vaccinations. The V end was cut by 8 bases, the J end by 0 bases, with 4 bases between. The CDR3 consists of 11 residues. Per germline, CDR1 MNHNY and CDR2 SVGAGI (reference sequence). To note about this clone: What it recognizes is unknown.

The sequence was collected from a man aged 30 to 39 in good health. The source material was naive CD4+ T cells sorted from blood. The subset: CD45RA+ positively selected. The chain is built from TRBV6-6 and TRBJ1-2; D is uncertain. CDR3 amino acids: CASGSNYGYTF. The CDR3 DNA follows: TGTGCCAGCGGATCTAACTATGGCTACACCTTC.